The sequence of this T cell receptor (beta chain) was determined in a study of T cells after yellow fever vaccination. The CDR3 extends over 15 amino acids. V lost 4 bases, J lost 3 bases, and 16 bases lay in between. Germline CDR1 is KGHSH and CDR2 is LQKENI. Whole-study results and caveats: Clones that expanded after primary vaccination mostly reappeared after the booster (96% CD4, 80% to 90% CD8).

TCRdb passed the 5' RACE reads through MiXCR, listing each CDR3 protein once. The sample holds about 350,000 distinct CDR3 sequences, about 4% seen once. This clonotype was found a few times. Its specificity is unknown. Here the sequenced sample was PBMCs, taken 5 days after the yellow fever booster vaccination. This TCR was recovered from a man younger than 35 who received the YFV17D yellow fever vaccine. The chain carries TRBV18 and TRBJ2-7; D possibly corresponds to TRBD1 (5 bases). The DNA of the CDR3 is TGTGCCAGCTCACTCGGACACCTGGAGATCTACGAGCAGTACTTC. Amino acid sequence: CASSLGHLEIYEQYF.